Following are 9 T cell receptor beta chains from one sample sequenced in a study of shared clonotypes between healthy human individuals (dated by TCRdb to between 2020 and 2021). Library preparation was by the immunoSEQ multiplex PCR assay. Here the immuneACCESS table is served through TCRdb, limited to in-frame sequences with V and J called. Missing clones are a known gap in these copies; in checked studies unresolved V genes cover under half, and the rest lacks a known reason. The sample profile shows about 690,000 clones; around 90% of them were found once. The ten largest make up about 33% of the sample. The material sequenced was memory CD8+ T cells from PBMCs. What the cell subset or site label conveys for this sample: CD45RO+ cells pooled with CCR7-negative TemRA cells. The receptor set was obtained from a man between 18 and 29 years old in good health. Some clones in this sample may be carry-over from other donors' samples.

V usage is TRBV7-6 and J usage is TRBJ1-1; a possible D gene is TRBD1 (5 bases). CDR1 is SGHVS, CDR2 FNYEAQ, per germline. The CDR3 contains 15 residues. V was trimmed by 3 bases and J by 0 bases, leaving 11 bases between them. The CDR3 protein is CASSLNWGMNTEAFF. CDR3 coding DNA: TGTGCCAGCAGCTTGAATTGGGGCATGAACACTGAAGCTTTCTTT.

The V call is TRBV4-3, the J call TRBJ2-2, with 12 positions matching TRBD2. Germline CDR1 reads LGHNA; CDR2 reads YSLEER. J lost 9 bases, V lost 1 base, and 3 bases had no gene match. The CDR3 is 15 amino acids. The chain's CDR3 is CASSQVLAGGRELFF. CDR3 nucleotide sequence: TGCGCCAGCAGCCAAGTCCTAGCGGGAGGGAGGGAGCTGTTTTTT.

The chain recombines TRBV11-2 with TRBJ2-7; 7 nucleotides agree with TRBD1. V trimming: 1 base; J trimming: 2 bases; junction bases outside the gene matches: 5. The CDR3 contains 15 residues. Germline assignment: CDR1 SGHAT and CDR2 FQNNGV. The CDR3 protein is CASSLGVGTAYEQYF. As DNA, the CDR3 is TGTGCCAGCAGCTTAGGGGTCGGGACAGCCTACGAGCAGTACTTC.

The sample holds one count of this clone. This chain joins TRBV7-3 and TRBJ2-1, with D hard to call. V shed 0 bases and J shed 5 bases, with 5 bases lying between them. CDR3 length equals 13 residues. Germline loops: CDR1 SGHTA, CDR2 FQGTGA. The CDR3 here is CASSLTRHNEQFF. The CDR3 nucleotides read TGTGCCAGCAGCTTAACGAGACACAATGAGCAGTTCTTC.

V and J are TRBV6-5 and TRBJ2-3; D is possibly TRBD2 (6 bases). The CDR3 is 16 amino acids. Germline V lookup: CDR1 MNHEY, CDR2 SVGAGI. V gave up 0 bases and J gave up 0 bases, with 10 bases separating them. CDR3 loop: CASSYSVGTSTDTQYF. CDR3 coding DNA: TGTGCCAGCAGTTACTCGGTGGGGACTAGCACAGATACGCAGTATTTT.

This clone was detected once. This sequence joins TRBV19 and TRBJ2-1; 9 bases agree with TRBD2. Germline V gene data show CDR1 as LNHDA and CDR2 as SQIVND (reference sequence). The CDR3 is made up of 15 amino acids. Unmatched junction bases numbered 0, after V lost 1 base and J lost 2 bases. CDR3 region: CASSIGGRAYNEQFF. The CDR3 bases are TGTGCCAGTAGTATAGGCGGGAGGGCCTACAATGAGCAGTTCTTC.

The V call is TRBV7-6, the J call TRBJ2-3; D gene ambiguous. The CDR3 runs to 14 residues. V lost 5 bases and J lost 1, with 10 bases in between. Germline V lookup: CDR1 SGHVS, CDR2 FNYEAQ. The CDR3 protein is CASSPPAGTDTQYF. The CDR3 coding sequence is TGTGCCAGCAGCCCCCCGGCGGGCACAGATACGCAGTATTTT.

This clone turned up a few times. The rearrangement links TRBV4-2 to TRBJ2-7; TRBD2 matches 11 bases. Germline CDR1 LGHNA, CDR2 YNFKEQ. The V segment lost 4 bases and the J segment 4 bases; nucleotides outside the gene matches: 3. The CDR3 length is 14 residues. CDR3 loop: CASSRGLAEYEQYF. CDR3 in DNA: TGTGCCAGCAGCCGGGGACTAGCGGAATACGAGCAGTACTTC.

V usage is TRBV19 and J usage is TRBJ2-7; D is tentatively TRBD1 or TRBD2 (5 bases each). V lost 8 bases and J lost 6, with 17 bases in between. The CDR3 is 13 amino acids. CDR1 is LNHDA and CDR2 is SQIVND in the germline V gene (reference sequence). The CDR3 loop reads CASPERGPSEQYF. CDR3 bases: TGTGCCAGTCCAGAAAGGGGACCCAGCGAGCAGTACTTC.